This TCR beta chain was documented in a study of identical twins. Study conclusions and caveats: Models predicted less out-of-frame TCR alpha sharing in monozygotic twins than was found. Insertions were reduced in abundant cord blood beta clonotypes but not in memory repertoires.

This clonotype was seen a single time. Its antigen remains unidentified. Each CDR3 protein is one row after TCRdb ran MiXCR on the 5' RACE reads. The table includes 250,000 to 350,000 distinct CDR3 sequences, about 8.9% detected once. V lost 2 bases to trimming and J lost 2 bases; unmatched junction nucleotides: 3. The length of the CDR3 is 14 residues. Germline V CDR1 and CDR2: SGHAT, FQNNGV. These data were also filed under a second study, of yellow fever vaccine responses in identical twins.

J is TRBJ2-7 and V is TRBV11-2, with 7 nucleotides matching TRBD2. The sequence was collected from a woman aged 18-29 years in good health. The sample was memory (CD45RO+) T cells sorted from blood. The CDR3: CASSLTGGPYEQYF. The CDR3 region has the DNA TGTGCCAGCAGCTTAACGGGAGGCCCCTACGAGCAGTACTTC.